The next 5 T cell receptor beta chains were all read from a single sample in a study of glioma-infiltrating T cells after dendritic cell vaccination. Profiled with immunoSEQ multiplex PCR; TCRdb holds only in-frame clones, not every one. Of tens of thousands of clones listed, around 80% are singletons. Sequencing used blood, obtained before dendritic cell vaccination. All receptors come from a human donor with glioblastoma.

The V and J genes are TRBV10-3 and TRBJ1-5; D gene uncertain. V shed 2 bases and J shed 2 bases, with 22 bases lying between them. The germline gives CDR1 ENHRY, CDR2 SYGVKD. This CDR3 has 19 residues. Written as DNA, the CDR3 is TGTGCCATCAGTGAGCCCGGAGAGGGTTGGTTTATTGGCAATCAGCCCCAGCATTTT. Translating it yields CAISEPGEGWFIGNQPQHF.

This chain connects TRBV6-5 to TRBJ2-6, with 7 bases that match TRBD1. V was pared by 4 bases and J by 0 bases, with 3 bases of the junction left unmatched. CDR1 and CDR2 (germline): MNHEY, SVGAGI. This CDR3 is 16 amino acids long. CDR3 in DNA: TGTGCCAGCAGTTCGACAGGGTTCTCTGGGGCCAACGTCCTGACTTTC. Translating gives CASSSTGFSGANVLTF.

The chain links TRBV19 to TRBJ1-5; 7 nucleotides match TRBD1. The J segment lost 4 bases and the V segment lost 5 bases, leaving 8 bases of the junction unmatched. The CDR3 spans 15 residues. Germline CDR1 LNHDA, CDR2 SQIVND (reference sequence). The CDR3 coding sequence is TGTGCCAGTAGTCCACAACAGGGGATGAATCAGCCCCAGCATTTT. It encodes CASSPQQGMNQPQHF.

J is TRBJ1-2 and V is TRBV18, with 8 nucleotides matching TRBD1. The CDR3 is made up of 14 amino acids. J lost 6 bases, V lost 3 bases, and 6 bases had no gene match. Per germline, CDR1 KGHSH and CDR2 LQKENI. In nucleotides, the CDR3 is TGTGCCAGCTCACCGGGACAGGTTGGGAATGGCTACACCTTC. Encoded protein: CASSPGQVGNGYTF.

The chain has TRBV6-1 and TRBJ2-2; D call uncertain. The CDR3 sequence is 15 residues long. The germline V gene has CDR1 MNHNS and CDR2 SASEGT. Between the trimmed V and J ends, which lost 1 base and 4 bases, there was a span of 10 bases. The CDR3 coding sequence is TGTGCCAGCAGTGAAGGCACCCTATCCACCGGGGAGCTGTTTTTT. Protein sequence: CASSEGTLSTGELFF.